This TCR beta chain was captured by sequencing in a study of cytomegalovirus exposure and HLA in healthy donors. To note about this clone: Its antigen is unknown.

Germline loops: CDR1 SEHNR, CDR2 FQNEAQ (reference sequence). The CDR3 covers 13 residues. The V and J ends lost 4 bases and 5 bases, in that order; junction bases with no gene match: 4. Study results and caveats: The only immune exposure information that was available was CMV serostatus. Common viral pathogens seemed, in a later analysis, to connect with several of the most significant clusters. Association with HLA alleles at 0.05 false discovery rate was found for 15,000 to 20,000 TCR beta sequences in a later analysis.

It was with 60 Vbeta and 13 Jbeta primers that the PCR ran. Measured with immunoSEQ multiplex PCR; TCRdb has only the in-frame clones, and not every one. Of some 180,000 clones in the sample, over 65% are singletons; the top ten hold approximately 1.8%. The clonotype originates from a woman aged 25 to 39 in good health and CMV-seronegative. The genes are TRBV7-9 and TRBJ2-5; 7 bases are a match to TRBD2. Sequencing input: PBMCs. CDR3 sequence: CASSWREFETQYF. The CDR3 region has the DNA TGTGCCAGCAGCTGGCGGGAGTTTGAGACCCAGTACTTC.